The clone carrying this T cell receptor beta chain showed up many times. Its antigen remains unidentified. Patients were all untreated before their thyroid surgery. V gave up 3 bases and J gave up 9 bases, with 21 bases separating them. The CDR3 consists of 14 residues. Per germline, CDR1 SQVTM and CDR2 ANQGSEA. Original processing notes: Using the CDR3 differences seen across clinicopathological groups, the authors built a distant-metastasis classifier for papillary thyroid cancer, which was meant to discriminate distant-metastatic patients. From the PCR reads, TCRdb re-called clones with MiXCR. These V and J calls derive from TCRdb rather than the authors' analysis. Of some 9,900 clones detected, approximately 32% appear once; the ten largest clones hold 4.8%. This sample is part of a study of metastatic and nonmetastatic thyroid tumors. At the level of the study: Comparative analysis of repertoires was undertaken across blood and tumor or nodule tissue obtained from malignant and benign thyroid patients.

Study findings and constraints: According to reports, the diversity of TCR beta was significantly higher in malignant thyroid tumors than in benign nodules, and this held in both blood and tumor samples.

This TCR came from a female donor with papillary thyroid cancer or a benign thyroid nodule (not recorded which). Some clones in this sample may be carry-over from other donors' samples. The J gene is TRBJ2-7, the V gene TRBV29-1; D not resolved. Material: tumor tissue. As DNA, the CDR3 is TGCAGCGTTGATCTCGCAAGGCCCCAAAGAGGGCAGTACTTC. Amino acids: CSVDLARPQRGQYF.